The 26 T cell receptor beta chains below were found in one sample sequenced in a study of OX40 agonist ivuxolimab in advanced cancers. The library came from the immunoSEQ multiplex PCR assay. This immuneACCESS table, as held by TCRdb, lists in-frame sequences with V and J called but not all clones. Of the missing ones, under half trace to an unresolved V gene in checked studies; the others have no known cause. The sample yields about 50,000 clones; roughly 77% were counted once. The ten largest clones represent under 9.5% of the sample. The input for sequencing was CD4+ or CD8+ T cells sorted from blood, taken in a trial of the OX40 agonist ivuxolimab. These receptors were taken from an adult with an advanced solid tumor such as melanoma, head and neck, liver or kidney cancer.

The V call is TRBV7-2, the J call TRBJ2-3; 7 nucleotides match TRBD2. There are 16 residues in the CDR3. The V gene's germline CDR1 is SGHTA and CDR2 FQGNSA. The J segment lost 1 base and the V segment lost 2 bases, leaving 6 bases of the junction unmatched. The CDR3 loop reads CASSLLAEFGTDTQYF. The CDR3 DNA follows: TGTGCCAGCAGCTTACTAGCGGAGTTCGGCACAGATACGCAGTATTTT.

The V and J genes are TRBV19 and TRBJ1-3, with unresolved D. Germline lookup yields CDR1 LNHDA and CDR2 SQIVND (reference sequence). The CDR3 covers 12 residues. Trimming stripped 4 bases from V and 0 bases from J, with 1 base between. The CDR3 protein is CASSTSGNTIYF. CDR3 in DNA: TGTGCCAGTAGTACCTCTGGAAACACCATATATTTT.

Regarding this clone: The same CDR3 can be traced to other DNA sequences in this sample. The V and J genes are TRBV6-5 and TRBJ2-7; D is undetermined. V lost 1 base and J 4 bases, leaving 2 bases between the germline ends. CDR3 length: 11 residues. Germline lookup yields CDR1 MNHEY and CDR2 SVGAGI. CDR3 bases: TGTGCCAGCAGTTACTTGTACGAGCAGTACTTC. Translating gives CASSYLYEQYF.

This sequence joins TRBV6-5 and TRBJ1-2; 10 bases are shared with TRBD1. CDR3 length equals 15 residues. V trimming: 1 base; J trimming: 6 bases; junction bases outside the gene matches: 5. Germline CDR1 MNHEY, CDR2 SVGAGI. CDR3 bases: TGTGCCAGCAGTTACTTCGGGACAGGGGAGGATGGCTACACCTTC. Protein product: CASSYFGTGEDGYTF.

The chain combines TRBV9 with TRBJ2-7, with TRBD2 as a possible D gene (5 bases). The CDR3 has 14 amino acids. Germline CDR1 SGDLS, CDR2 YYNGEE. The V gene lost 0 bases and the J gene lost 7 bases, with 14 bases spanning the gap. The CDR3 loop reads CASSVEGSEGEQYF. The DNA for the CDR3 is TGTGCCAGCAGCGTAGAAGGTAGCGAAGGGGAGCAGTACTTC. Supplemented by reference TRBV9 and TRBJ2-7, the full variable domain reads DSGVTQTPKHLITATGQRVTLRCSPRSGDLSVYWYQQSLDQGLQFLIQYYNGEERAKGNILERFSAQQFPDLHSELNLSSLELGDSALYFCASSVEGSEGEQYFGPGTRLTVT.

The chain combines TRBV7-7 with TRBJ2-3, with 7 bases fitting TRBD2. The CDR3 totals 16 residues. Germline CDR1 SSHAT, CDR2 FNYEAQ (reference sequence). V was pared by 0 bases and J by 3 bases, with 6 bases of the junction left unmatched. The CDR3 DNA reads as TGTGCCAGCAGCTTAGCGTTCGGTAGCGGGACAGATACGCAGTATTTT. Protein sequence: CASSLAFGSGTDTQYF.

This clone was observed a single time. The rearrangement joins TRBV7-9 to TRBJ2-1; 10 bases align to TRBD2. V lost 4 bases, J lost 6 bases, and 3 bases stayed unmatched. CDR3 length equals 14 residues. Germline V gene data show CDR1 as SEHNR and CDR2 as FQNEAQ (reference sequence). The CDR3 protein is CASSSSGSVNEQFF. The CDR3 DNA reads TGTGCCAGCAGCTCTAGCGGGAGTGTCAATGAGCAGTTCTTC. Complete variable domain (other parts from reference TRBV7-9 and TRBJ2-1): DTGVSQNPRHKITKRGQNVTFRCDPISEHNRLYWYRQTLGQGPEFLTYFQNEAQLEKSRLLSDRFSAERPKGSFSTLEIQRTEQGDSAMYLCASSSSGSVNEQFFGPGTRLTVL.

This chain connects TRBV4-3 to TRBJ2-7, with 7 bases that match TRBD1. There are 15 residues in the CDR3. The junction had 13 bases not matched to a gene; V was cut back by 2 bases and J by 9 bases. Germline V gene data show CDR1 as LGHNA and CDR2 as YSLEER. CDR3 loop: CASSQTTLRDSGQYF. As DNA, the CDR3 is TGCGCCAGCAGCCAAACCACCCTCCGGGACAGCGGGCAGTACTTC.

The chain links TRBV11-2 to TRBJ2-2, with D possibly being TRBD1 or TRBD2 (5 bases each). Trimming removed 6 bases at V and 5 bases at J, with 16 bases between. The CDR3 loop spans 15 amino acids. Looked up from germline, CDR1 is SGHAT and CDR2 is FQNNGV. CDR3 protein: CASRAPGLITGELFF. The CDR3 nucleotides are TGTGCCAGCAGGGCTCCGGGGCTAATAACCGGGGAGCTGTTTTTT.

The chain recombines TRBV27 with TRBJ2-3; the D is unclear. This CDR3 is built from 12 residues. Trimming pared 5 bases from V and 5 bases from J, leaving 8 bases between. Germline V gene lookup returns CDR1 MNHEY and CDR2 SMNVEV (reference sequence). The CDR3 DNA is TGTGCCAGCAGTAGATCGGGAGATACGCAGTATTTT. Its protein is CASSRSGDTQYF.

The chain couples TRBV20-1 to TRBJ2-5, with a tentative D call TRBD1 (6 bases). The DNA end lines up better with TRBJ2-7; the J call may be wrong. The CDR3 consists of 11 residues. Germline CDR1 and CDR2: DFQATT and SNEGSKA (reference sequence). DNA for the CDR3: TGCAGTGCTAGGGACAGCTACGAGCAGTACTTC. This codes for CSARDSYEQYF.

V usage is TRBV7-6 and J usage is TRBJ2-2; TRBD2 might be the D (6 bases). CDR1 is SGHVS, CDR2 FNYEAQ, per germline. CDR3 length: 15 amino acids. The V gene lost 5 bases and the J gene lost 5 bases, with 15 bases spanning the gap. Here the CDR3 reads CASSLVAAGTGELFF. The DNA of the CDR3 is TGTGCCAGCAGCCTTGTAGCGGCTGGGACCGGGGAGCTGTTTTTT.

A single count supports this clone. The chain is built from TRBV25-1 and TRBJ2-1, with TRBD1 matching 8 bases. The V gene end was trimmed by 8 bases and the J gene end by 0 bases; junction bases not matched to a gene: 0. CDR1 is MGHDK and CDR2 is SYGVNS in the germline V gene. CDR3 length: 13 amino acids. The chain's CDR3 is CASQGASYNEQFF. The CDR3 coding sequence is TGTGCCAGCCAGGGGGCCTCCTACAATGAGCAGTTCTTC.

The chain uses TRBV4-1 and TRBJ2-1, with 9 bases identical to TRBD2. The germline V gene encodes CDR1 MGHRA and CDR2 YSYEKL. The CDR3 consists of 16 residues. After removal of 6 bases from V and 2 bases from J, the junction contained 8 bases not matched to a gene. Here the CDR3 DNA reads TGCGCCAGCAGTCGAGTAGCGGGAGACCCCTACAATGAGCAGTTCTTC. Protein: CASSRVAGDPYNEQFF.

This clone was picked up a small number of times. The chain links TRBV2 to TRBJ2-5; D is unresolved. The better agreement between TRBJ2-7 and the DNA end casts doubt on the J call. From germline, CDR1 is SNHLY and CDR2 FYNNEI. This CDR3 is 14 amino acids long. CDR3 sequence reads: CASSDNLLPYEQYF. CDR3 bases: TGTGCCAGCAGTGATAACCTCCTCCCCTACGAGCAGTACTTC.

The rearrangement joins TRBV5-6 to TRBJ2-1; 9 bases are a match to TRBD2. J was trimmed by 8 bases and V by 2 bases; bases with no gene match: 8. The germline V gene encodes CDR1 SGHDT and CDR2 YYEEEE. This CDR3 spans 15 amino acids. Here the CDR3 reads CASSFIAGGPHEQFF. The CDR3 DNA is TGTGCCAGCAGCTTTATTGCGGGAGGGCCCCATGAGCAGTTCTTC.

This chain connects TRBV6-5 to TRBJ2-7; no clear D. The V gene lost 2 bases and the J gene lost 2 bases, with 13 bases spanning the gap. The CDR3 extends over 15 amino acids. CDR1 and CDR2 from the germline V gene are MNHEY and SVGAGI. In DNA form, the CDR3 reads TGTGCCAGCAGTTACCTAAGAGACAATCCCTACGAGCAGTACTTC. Translation: CASSYLRDNPYEQYF.

This clone was observed at least ten times. The chain employs TRBV7-6 and TRBJ1-5, with a weak D call TRBD1 (5 bases). Germline values: CDR1 SGHVS, CDR2 FNYEAQ. Trimming took off 1 base at V and 0 bases at J, with 7 bases between the two ends. CDR3 size: 15 residues. The CDR3 nucleotides are TGTGCCAGCAGCTTAGGAACAGGTAGCAATCAGCCCCAGCATTTT. Its protein product is CASSLGTGSNQPQHF.

This chain joins TRBV6-5 and TRBJ1-2; the D is unclear. Trimming removed 2 bases from V and 5 bases from J, with 12 bases in between. CDR1 is MNHEY and CDR2 is SVGAGI in the germline V gene. The CDR3 loop spans 14 amino acids. The CDR3 region is CASSYTRDEYGYTF. In nucleotides, the CDR3 is TGTGCCAGCAGTTACACCAGAGATGAATATGGCTACACCTTC.

The chain is built from TRBV11-2 and TRBJ2-3; maybe TRBD1 (6 bases). V was clipped by 1 base and J by 3 bases, with 14 bases between them. The CDR3 covers 16 residues. The V gene's germline CDR1 is SGHAT and CDR2 FQNNGV. The CDR3 is CASSLVAGAVTDTQYF. CDR3 nucleotides: TGTGCCAGCAGCTTAGTGGCAGGGGCGGTAACAGATACGCAGTATTTT.

J is TRBJ2-1 and V is TRBV28; 8 bases line up with TRBD2. This CDR3 has 16 residues. The V and J ends lost 7 bases and 0 bases, in that order; junction bases with no gene match: 8. The germline gives CDR1 MDHEN, CDR2 SYDVKM. The CDR3 here is CASTRGGSRSYNEQFF. The CDR3 DNA reads as TGTGCCAGCACCCGGGGGGGAAGTCGCTCCTACAATGAGCAGTTCTTC.

V and J are TRBV30 and TRBJ1-2; D remains ambiguous. The CDR3 runs to 13 residues. The germline CDR1 and CDR2 sequences are GTSNPN and SVGIG (reference sequence). The germline V and J ends were trimmed by 4 bases and 0 bases, with 9 bases remaining between them. The CDR3 is CAWNFFTNYGYTF. The CDR3 nucleotides are TGTGCCTGGAATTTCTTTACTAACTATGGCTACACCTTC.

V and J are TRBV4-1 and TRBJ2-7; TRBD1 is a possible D gene (6 bases). Per germline, CDR1 MGHRA and CDR2 YSYEKL. The CDR3 is 16 amino acids. V dropped 1 base and J dropped 6 bases, with 19 bases sitting between them. This CDR3 is CASSQGQDMRLGEQYF. The CDR3 nucleotides read TGCGCCAGCAGCCAAGGACAGGACATGAGGTTAGGCGAGCAGTACTTC.

The DNA of the CDR3 is TGTGCCAGCAGCGCCGGGACTAGCGGAGTCACCGGGGAGCTGTTTTTT. This translates into CASSAGTSGVTGELFF. This chain connects TRBV5-8 to TRBJ2-2; 11 nucleotides match TRBD2. The CDR3 spans 16 residues. Germline trimming cut 4 bases from V and 4 bases from J; bases unmatched to any gene: 6. Germline loops: CDR1 SGHTS, CDR2 YDEGEE.

The J gene is TRBJ2-5, the V gene TRBV18, with D unclear. The CDR3 is made up of 11 amino acids. CDR1 is KGHSH, CDR2 LQKENI, per germline. V was trimmed by 5 bases and J by 3 bases, leaving 4 bases between them. DNA of the CDR3: TGTGCCAGCTCAGTGGAAGAGACCCAGTACTTC. Its protein product is CASSVEETQYF.

This clone was seen just once. This sequence joins TRBV7-2 and TRBJ2-1; TRBD2 matches at 8 bases. CDR1 SGHTA and CDR2 FQGNSA come from the germline V gene. V trimming: 3 bases; J trimming: 5 bases; junction bases outside the gene matches: 6. The CDR3 consists of 15 residues. The CDR3 bases are TGTGCCAGCAGCTTGAGCGGGAGCCACCACAATGAGCAGTTCTTC. It yields the protein CASSLSGSHHNEQFF.